Presented here are 21 T cell receptor beta chains from one specimen sequenced in a study of blood T cell repertoires in COVID-19. Profiling relied on immunoSEQ multiplex PCR, and the TCRdb table lists in-frame clones only, not all of them. Of about 53,000 clones in the sample, over 90% were seen once. The material sequenced was peripheral blood. The receptor set was obtained from a human donor in a cohort sampled during active COVID-19.

The chain is built from TRBV4-3 and TRBJ2-2; D possibly corresponds to TRBD1 (5 bases). V dropped 0 bases and J dropped 1 base, with 12 bases sitting between them. CDR1 and CDR2 from the germline V gene are LGHNA and YSLEER. The CDR3 runs 17 residues. CDR3 sequence: CASSQDRTLKNTGELFF. The CDR3 DNA reads TGCGCCAGCAGCCAAGATAGGACACTTAAGAACACCGGGGAGCTGTTTTTT.

The chain couples TRBV2 to TRBJ2-7, with 8 bases identical to TRBD1. Germline assignment: CDR1 SNHLY and CDR2 FYNNEI. V was pared by 7 bases and J by 4 bases, with 6 bases of the junction left unmatched. This CDR3 is built from 13 residues. Here the CDR3 reads CASNPGGEYEQYF. CDR3 bases: TGTGCCAGCAATCCAGGGGGCGAATACGAGCAGTACTTC.

The V call is TRBV24-1, the J call TRBJ2-2; 8 nucleotides line up with TRBD1. The CDR3 totals 15 residues. The V segment lost 7 bases and the J segment 6 bases; nucleotides outside the gene matches: 9. CDR1 is KGHDR and CDR2 is SFDVKD in the germline V gene. This chain's CDR3 is CATRGGTGGPGELFF. The CDR3 DNA follows: TGTGCCACCAGGGGTGGAACAGGGGGTCCCGGGGAGCTGTTTTTT.

This sequence joins TRBV5-6 and TRBJ2-5, with 11 bases that match TRBD2. The germline V gene has CDR1 SGHDT and CDR2 YYEEEE. The CDR3 has 16 residues. With 0 bases clipped from V and 3 bases from J, the junction kept 4 bases outside the gene matches. The CDR3 loop reads CASSLEPTSGKETQYF. The CDR3 nucleotides are TGTGCCAGCAGCTTGGAACCGACTAGCGGGAAAGAGACCCAGTACTTC.

The CDR3 region has the DNA TGTGCCAGCAGCTTACAAGCCGGGACTAGTCACTACGAGCAGTACTTC. It codes for CASSLQAGTSHYEQYF. This rearrangement joins TRBV9 to TRBJ2-7, with 8 bases aligning to TRBD2. Germline lookup yields CDR1 SGDLS and CDR2 YYNGEE. This CDR3 region has 16 residues. J lost 3 bases, V lost 4 bases, and 12 bases had no gene match.

J is TRBJ2-3 and V is TRBV18; D is perhaps TRBD1 (5 bases). The CDR3 has 15 residues. The V and J ends lost 5 bases and 0 bases respectively, with 12 bases between them. Germline CDR1 KGHSH, CDR2 LQKENI. The chain's CDR3 is CASSSGFPSTDTQYF. For the CDR3, the DNA is TGTGCCAGCTCATCAGGGTTTCCTAGCACAGATACGCAGTATTTT.

CDR3 protein: CASSWRDSYEQYF. CDR3 DNA: TGCGCCAGCAGCTGGAGGGACAGCTACGAGCAGTACTTC. The chain links TRBV5-1 to TRBJ2-7, with D perhaps TRBD1 (7 bases). V was clipped by 3 bases and J by 3 bases, with 10 bases between them. The CDR3 spans 13 residues. Germline V gene data show CDR1 as SGHRS and CDR2 as YFSETQ. Complete variable domain (other parts from reference TRBV5-1 and TRBJ2-7): KAGVTQTPRYLIKTRGQQVTLSCSPISGHRSVSWYQQTPGQGLQFLFEYFSETQRNKGNFPGRFSGRQFSNSRSEMNVSTLELGDSALYLCASSWRDSYEQYFGPGTRLTVT.

V is TRBV9 and J is TRBJ1-1; possibly TRBD1 for D (6 bases). The CDR3 length is 15 residues. Germline values: CDR1 SGDLS, CDR2 YYNGEE. V dropped 3 bases and J dropped 0 bases, with 12 bases sitting between them. CDR3 coding DNA: TGTGCCAGCAGCGGGGAACAGGGATTGAACACTGAAGCTTTCTTT. It is translated as CASSGEQGLNTEAFF.

The CDR3 here is CASSTAPGYEQYV. The CDR3 bases are TGTGCCAGCAGCACGGCTCCGGGCTACGAGCAGTACGTC. The chain combines TRBV7-8 with TRBJ2-7, with unresolved D. The CDR3 contains 13 residues. CDR1 is SGHVS, CDR2 FQNEAQ, per germline. V lost 5 bases, J lost 3 bases, and 11 bases lay in between.

The V gene is TRBV19, the J gene TRBJ1-1; D is uncertain. The V and J ends lost 8 bases and 1 base respectively, with 8 bases between them. Looked up from germline, CDR1 is LNHDA and CDR2 is SQIVND (reference sequence). The CDR3 loop spans 12 amino acids. This chain's CDR3 is CASSERNTEAFF. CDR3 DNA sequence: TGTGCCAGTTCCGAGCGGAACACTGAAGCTTTCTTT.

The J gene is TRBJ1-3, the V gene TRBV5-6; D unresolved. The CDR3 extends over 15 amino acids. Germline V gene sequence: CDR1 SGHDT, CDR2 YYEEEE. V was clipped by 0 bases and J by 0 bases, with 7 bases between them. The CDR3, as DNA: TGTGCCAGCAGCTTGGGTGAGGTCTCTGGAAACACCATATATTTT. Residues: CASSLGEVSGNTIYF.

In its sample, this clone was seen once. The chain uses TRBV30 and TRBJ1-1, with no clear D. Between the trimmed V and J ends, which lost 3 bases and 2 bases, there was a span of 7 bases. The CDR3 runs 12 residues. CDR1 is GTSNPN and CDR2 is SVGIG in the germline V gene (reference sequence). CDR3 sequence (DNA): TGTGCCTGGAGCCCGTTCAACACTGAAGCTTTCTTT. This gives the protein CAWSPFNTEAFF.

This clone was seen more than once but under ten times. The V and J genes are TRBV7-2 and TRBJ1-1; 8 bases fit TRBD1. CDR3 size: 13 residues. V was pared by 3 bases and J by 4 bases, with 1 base of the junction left unmatched. Germline V lookup: CDR1 SGHTA, CDR2 FQGNSA. CDR3 bases: TGTGCCAGCAGCTTCGGACAGGGCACTGAAGCTTTCTTT. This gives the protein CASSFGQGTEAFF.

This chain connects TRBV14 to TRBJ2-2, with D perhaps matching TRBD2 (5 bases). The CDR3 covers 14 residues. Trimming left V 2 bases short and J 5 bases short, with 9 bases between. Germline V gene lookup returns CDR1 SGHDN and CDR2 FVKESK. The CDR3 nucleotides read TGTGCCAGCAGCCAACCCTCGGGAACCGGGGAGCTGTTTTTT. Translation gives CASSQPSGTGELFF.

The chain carries TRBV30 and TRBJ2-5, with 7 bases lining up with TRBD2. V trimming: 0 bases; J trimming: 3 bases; junction bases outside the gene matches: 4. The length of the CDR3 is 14 residues. In germline, CDR1 is GTSNPN, CDR2 SVGIG (reference sequence). This chain's CDR3 is CAWSVGLAEETQYF. For the CDR3, the DNA is TGTGCCTGGAGTGTAGGGCTAGCGGAAGAGACCCAGTACTTC.

The gene calls are TRBV5-6 and TRBJ2-1, with D perhaps TRBD1 (5 bases). This CDR3 region has 15 residues. Germline lookup yields CDR1 SGHDT and CDR2 YYEEEE. V was cut by 4 bases and J by 0 bases, with 11 bases left in between. The CDR3 is CASSRTPISYNEQFF. The DNA of the CDR3 is TGTGCCAGCAGCCGGACACCAATCTCCTACAATGAGCAGTTCTTC.

This rearrangement joins TRBV19 to TRBJ2-3; 10 positions agree with TRBD2. Germline CDR1 reads LNHDA; CDR2 reads SQIVND (reference sequence). Trimming took 7 bases from V and 5 from J; bases not matched to a gene: 15. The CDR3 has 17 amino acids. The CDR3 DNA follows: TGTGCCAGTATAACGACTGTTCTAGCGGGAGATGGAGATACGCAGTATTTT. This encodes CASITTVLAGDGDTQYF.

The V call is TRBV4-1, the J call TRBJ2-1; 10 bases map to TRBD1. Germline assignment: CDR1 MGHRA and CDR2 YSYEKL. The J segment lost 13 bases and the V segment lost 1 base, leaving 13 bases of the junction unmatched. CDR3 length equals 16 residues. CDR3 amino acids: CASSQVFRTGGSPQFF. The DNA for the CDR3 is TGCGCCAGCAGCCAAGTTTTTCGGACAGGGGGGAGCCCACAGTTCTTC.

V is TRBV6-6 and J is TRBJ1-5, with D perhaps matching TRBD1 (6 bases). Trimming removed 5 bases from V and 3 bases from J, with 14 bases in between. Per the germline V gene, CDR1 is MNHNY and CDR2 is SVGAGI (reference sequence). The CDR3 length is 15 residues. This CDR3 is CASSLWTANNQPQHF. The CDR3 region has the DNA TGTGCCAGCAGTCTATGGACAGCCAACAATCAGCCCCAGCATTTT.

The chain joins TRBV6-5 to TRBJ1-6; possibly TRBD1 for D (5 bases). The CDR3 sequence is 14 residues long. Looked up from germline, CDR1 is MNHEY and CDR2 is SVGAGI. Trimming took 9 bases from V and 10 from J, leaving 19 bases between them. This CDR3 is CARKPLGEGSPLHF. CDR3 DNA sequence: TGTGCCAGGAAGCCTTTGGGGGAGGGCTCACCCCTCCACTTT.

A single count supports this clone. The chain joins TRBV28 to TRBJ2-7; 7 bases are a match to TRBD2. V dropped 2 bases and J dropped 4; count of bases not matched to a gene: 8. This CDR3 region has 15 residues. Germline assignment: CDR1 MDHEN and CDR2 SYDVKM. The CDR3 spells CASSLGLGFVYEQYF. The CDR3 bases are TGTGCCAGCAGTTTAGGACTAGGGTTTGTGTACGAGCAGTACTTC.